Listed here is a single T cell receptor (beta chain). The antigen remains undetermined. CDR1 is SGHAT and CDR2 is FQNNGV in the germline V gene. This CDR3 comprises 12 residues. V was trimmed by 5 bases and J by 6 bases, leaving 10 bases between them. This sample was taken from a study of cytomegalovirus exposure and HLA in healthy donors. Study results and limitations: The number of N-insertions in an Asian-associated ancestry cluster was reportedly below the approximately 700-donor mean in a later analysis. Analysis was carried out at a later point, and it linked a missense DCLRE1C variant to TCR beta V- and J-gene trimming. For presence/absence analyses, sequencing depth was assumed to be roughly uniform across donors.

Nominal health characterized the donors when sampled, though unrecorded immune exposures were likely. The study ran its PCR with 60 Vbeta and 13 Jbeta primers. The method was immunoSEQ multiplex PCR; TCRdb's version includes in-frame clones alone and lacks a portion of them. Among about 89,000 clones listed, roughly 79% were seen once. J is TRBJ1-1 and V is TRBV11-2; D unresolved. The receptor comes from a male donor in good health and CMV-seronegative. Sequenced: PBMCs. CDR3 nucleotide sequence: TGTGCCAGCAGCCCGACCCGGGCTGAAGCTTTCTTT. It encodes CASSPTRAEAFF.